These 32 T cell receptor beta chains originate from one sample sequenced in a study of blood T cell repertoires in COVID-19. The table came from immunoSEQ multiplex PCR; TCRdb's copy has only in-frame clones and leaves some out. The table lists tens of thousands of clones, about 76% of them singletons. The sequencing sample was made of peripheral blood. The source is a human donor with active or convalescent COVID-19. The donor label of this sample is uncertain.

The genes are TRBV30 and TRBJ1-3; D is ambiguous. The CDR3 sequence is 11 residues long. The germline CDR1 and CDR2 sequences are GTSNPN and SVGIG (reference sequence). CDR3 residues: CCSGIGNTIYF. CDR3 sequence (DNA): TGTTGTTCCGGGATAGGAAACACCATATATTTT.

CDR3 DNA: TGTGCCTGGAGTGGAGGGATGCTTAGGAACGAGCAGTACTTC. It encodes CAWSGGMLRNEQYF. The gene calls are TRBV30 and TRBJ2-7; the D gene is possibly TRBD2 (5 bases). Germline V gives CDR1 GTSNPN, CDR2 SVGIG (reference sequence). V was trimmed by 1 base and J by 5 bases, leaving 15 bases between them. The length of the CDR3 is 14 residues.

The J gene is TRBJ1-2, the V gene TRBV12-5; no definite D call. Deletions cut 6 bases from V and 1 base from J, with 6 bases between. The CDR3 spans 12 residues. Germline loops: CDR1 LGHNT, CDR2 FRNRAP. The CDR3 loop reads CASGNSNYGYTF. DNA of the CDR3: TGTGCTAGTGGGAACAGTAACTATGGCTACACCTTC. The variable domain in full, with the rest retrieved from reference TRBV12-5 and TRBJ1-2, is DARVTQTPRHKVTEMGQEVTMRCQPILGHNTVFWYRQTMMQGLELLAYFRNRAPLDDSGMPKDRFSAEMPDATLATLKIQPSEPRDSAVYFCASGNSNYGYTFGSGTRLTVV.

The chain has TRBV6-2 or TRBV6-3 and TRBJ1-4; D is uncertain. The V end lost 0 bases, the J end lost 0 bases, and 8 bases lay between the germline ends. The germline V gene has CDR1 MNHEY and CDR2 SVGEGT. The CDR3 extends over 16 amino acids. CDR3 protein: CASSYSIGATNEKLFF. CDR3 sequence (DNA): TGTGCCAGCAGTTACTCGATCGGGGCAACTAATGAAAAACTGTTTTTT.

The chain is built from TRBV6-6 and TRBJ2-1, with 10 bases aligning to TRBD1. The CDR3 spans 17 residues. CDR1 and CDR2 (germline): MNHNY, SVGAGI (reference sequence). After removal of 5 bases from V and 5 bases from J, the junction contained 12 bases not matched to a gene. CDR3 nucleotide sequence: TGTGCCAGCAGTCCACCCGACAGGGGGCCCCAAAACAATGAGCAGTTCTTC. It is translated as CASSPPDRGPQNNEQFF.

CDR3 amino acids: CASSQAADTQYF. CDR3 in DNA: TGTGCCAGCAGCCAGGCGGCAGATACGCAGTATTTT. The J gene is TRBJ2-3, the V gene TRBV3-1 (or the pseudogene TRBV3-2); D gene unclear. The V end was cut by 3 bases, the J end by 4 bases, with 5 bases between. The V gene's germline CDR1 is LGHDT and CDR2 YNNKEL (reference sequence). The CDR3 contains 12 residues.

By proportion, this clone is medium-sized. The V call is TRBV9, the J call TRBJ1-2; D unresolved. The CDR3 consists of 13 residues. CDR1 is SGDLS, CDR2 YYNGEE, per germline. V was trimmed by 0 bases and J by 8 bases, leaving 11 bases between them. The CDR3 DNA reads TGTGCCAGCAGCGTAGTCCCCGAGTCCGGCTACACCTTC. This codes for CASSVVPESGYTF.

The chain is built from TRBV12-5 and TRBJ1-1; perhaps TRBD1 as D (5 bases). From germline, CDR1 is LGHNT and CDR2 FRNRAP. The CDR3 contains 16 residues. The V gene lost 1 base and the J gene lost 1 base, with 13 bases spanning the gap. The CDR3 is CASGLGPGLGNTEAFF. In nucleotides, the CDR3 is TGTGCTAGTGGTTTGGGCCCAGGGCTCGGGAACACTGAAGCTTTCTTT.

This rearrangement joins TRBV5-6 to TRBJ2-1; 10 bases are shared with TRBD2. The germline V gene has CDR1 SGHDT and CDR2 YYEEEE. V lost 4 bases to trimming and J lost 5 bases; unmatched junction nucleotides: 9. The CDR3 is made up of 16 amino acids. CDR3: CASSQVSGLADNEQFF. CDR3 nucleotide sequence: TGTGCCAGCAGCCAGGTTTCAGGACTAGCGGACAATGAGCAGTTCTTC.

The rearrangement uses TRBV27 and TRBJ1-5, with a weak D call TRBD1 (5 bases). This CDR3 has 15 residues. Germline CDR1 MNHEY, CDR2 SMNVEV (reference sequence). V was pared by 7 bases and J by 0 bases, with 13 bases between. This CDR3 is CASTTVGHSNQPQHF. Written as DNA, the CDR3 is TGTGCCAGCACCACCGTGGGGCATAGCAATCAGCCCCAGCATTTT.

Judged by abundance, this clone is medium-sized. The chain recombines TRBV7-8 with TRBJ1-3, with 10 bases identical to TRBD1. The V segment lost 4 bases and the J segment 6 bases; nucleotides outside the gene matches: 3. Germline V gene data show CDR1 as SGHVS and CDR2 as FQNEAQ. The CDR3 has 14 residues. DNA of the CDR3: TGTGCCAGCAGCTCGGGGACAGGGGCAAACACCATATATTTT. Translating gives CASSSGTGANTIYF.

The chain is built from TRBV5-1 and TRBJ2-5, with TRBD1 matching over 7 bases. Germline loops: CDR1 SGHRS, CDR2 YFSETQ. Losses at the gene ends were 3 bases for V and 4 bases for J; bases not matched to a gene: 6. This CDR3 has 14 amino acids. The CDR3 is CASSYQSGGETQYF. The CDR3 DNA is TGCGCCAGCAGCTATCAATCAGGGGGAGAGACCCAGTACTTC.

V usage is TRBV5-1 and J usage is TRBJ2-5; D might be TRBD2 (7 bases). Trimming left V 4 bases short and J 5 bases short, with 15 bases between. CDR3 length equals 14 residues. Per the germline V gene, CDR1 is SGHRS and CDR2 is YFSETQ. The CDR3 DNA reads TGCGCCAGCAGCAACGACAGGACTAGGGAGACCCAGTACTTC. Its protein product is CASSNDRTRETQYF.

This rearrangement joins TRBV11-2 to TRBJ1-2; TRBD1 agrees at 9 bases. Germline lookup yields CDR1 SGHAT and CDR2 FQNNGV. The length of the CDR3 is 17 residues. Trimming at V came to 1 base and at J to 0 bases, leaving 6 bases not matched to a gene. In nucleotides, the CDR3 is TGTGCCAGCAGCTTAGGGGACAGGGTTACCCCTAACTATGGCTACACCTTC. Protein product: CASSLGDRVTPNYGYTF.

In its sample, this clone was seen a few times. The CDR3 nucleotides are TGTGCCACCAGCAGAGCGAACCCCAACCTCGGGGAGAGTAATGGCTACACCTTC. This encodes CATSRANPNLGESNGYTF. This rearrangement joins TRBV15 to TRBJ1-2, with unresolved D. Trimming removed 1 base from V and 6 bases from J, with 24 bases in between. The CDR3 consists of 18 residues. Germline CDR1 LNHNV, CDR2 YYDKDF (reference sequence).

The sample holds a few counts of this clone. The genes are TRBV10-2 and TRBJ2-1; D may be TRBD2 (6 bases). Per germline, CDR1 WSHSY and CDR2 SAAADI. The germline V and J ends were trimmed by 9 bases and 7 bases, with 16 bases remaining between them. The length of the CDR3 is 13 residues. CDR3 region: CASGGSGGNEQFF. CDR3 coding DNA: TGCGCCAGTGGAGGCTCCGGGGGTAATGAGCAGTTCTTC.

This clone is medium-sized (0.01 to 0.1%). The chain couples TRBV4-3 to TRBJ1-1; 7 bases align to TRBD1. J gave up 5 bases and V 2 bases, and 8 bases lay outside the gene matches. The germline V gene has CDR1 LGHNA and CDR2 YSLEER. The CDR3 has 15 amino acids. The CDR3 DNA reads as TGCGCCAGCAGCCAACAGGGGGACAGCGGGACTGAAGCTTTCTTT. This gives the protein CASSQQGDSGTEAFF.

The chain carries TRBV5-1 and TRBJ2-3; 10 bases are shared with TRBD2. V was clipped by 3 bases and J by 1 base; unmatched bases: 8. The CDR3 has 17 residues. Germline V lookup: CDR1 SGHRS, CDR2 YFSETQ. The CDR3 DNA follows: TGCGCCAGCAGCTCACTTGCCGGGACTAGCGGCACAGATACGCAGTATTTT. Translated: CASSSLAGTSGTDTQYF.

This clone was found a few times. One end of the junction does not line up with germline, which may come from a read error. The rearrangement links TRBV4-2 to TRBJ2-1; D unclear. Germline V lookup: CDR1 LGHNA, CDR2 YNFKEQ. The CDR3 has 13 residues. The CDR3 reads CASSQAVENMRIF. CDR3 bases: TGTGCCAGCAGCCAAGCGGTAGAGAATATGAGGATCTTC.

J is TRBJ2-3 and V is TRBV11-3, with 10 positions matching TRBD2. Trimming at V came to 5 bases and at J to 2 bases, leaving 7 bases not matched to a gene. Germline values: CDR1 SGHNT, CDR2 YENEEA. The CDR3 totals 16 residues. The CDR3 DNA follows: TGTGCCAGCAGCAAGGGGACTAGCGTATACACAGATACGCAGTATTTT. This encodes CASSKGTSVYTDTQYF.

The chain joins TRBV4-2 to TRBJ1-4; D not certain. CDR1 and CDR2 (germline): LGHNA, YNFKEQ. This CDR3 is 15 amino acids long. V lost 1 base and J lost 7, with 13 bases in between. The CDR3 coding sequence is TGTGCCAGCAGCCAAGGTCTACAGAGCCTTGAAAAACTGTTTTTT. Translating gives CASSQGLQSLEKLFF.

The chain links TRBV5-1 to TRBJ1-4; D gene ambiguous. V lost 0 bases, J lost 4 bases, and 13 bases lay in between. Germline CDR1 and CDR2: SGHRS and YFSETQ. The CDR3 has 16 residues. CDR3 DNA: TGCGCCAGCAGCTTGGGCAGTTCCCCTGGTAATGAAAAACTGTTTTTT. Protein sequence: CASSLGSSPGNEKLFF. The full variable domain, rest sourced from reference TRBV5-1 and TRBJ1-4, is KAGVTQTPRYLIKTRGQQVTLSCSPISGHRSVSWYQQTPGQGLQFLFEYFSETQRNKGNFPGRFSGRQFSNSRSEMNVSTLELGDSALYLCASSLGSSPGNEKLFFGSGTQLSVL.

This clone came up a few times. V and J are TRBV7-3 and TRBJ2-1; 7 bases agree with TRBD1. CDR1 and CDR2 (germline): SGHTA, FQGTGA. V lost 5 bases, J lost 4 bases, and 5 bases stayed unmatched. CDR3 size: 14 residues. CDR3 nucleotide sequence: TGTGCCAGCAGCCAACAGGGGTATTACAATGAGCAGTTCTTC. This codes for CASSQQGYYNEQFF.

Here the CDR3 reads CAISESAGANEKLFF. Written as DNA, the CDR3 is TGTGCCATCAGTGAGTCGGCAGGGGCTAATGAAAAACTGTTTTTT. This sequence joins TRBV10-3 and TRBJ1-4, with D possibly being TRBD1 (6 bases). V lost 0 bases and J lost 3, with 8 bases in between. Germline assignment: CDR1 ENHRY and CDR2 SYGVKD. The CDR3 spans 15 residues.

The J gene is TRBJ2-5, the V gene TRBV9; maybe TRBD2 (5 bases). Germline CDR1 and CDR2: SGDLS and YYNGEE. This CDR3 contains 15 residues. Trimming took off 0 bases at V and 2 bases at J, with 11 bases between the two ends. The CDR3 region is CASSVGGSEQETQYF. The CDR3 nucleotides read TGTGCCAGCAGCGTAGGGGGTAGCGAGCAAGAGACCCAGTACTTC.

The chain is built from TRBV3-1 (or the pseudogene TRBV3-2) and TRBJ2-2; 8 nucleotides align to TRBD1. This CDR3 spans 17 amino acids. Germline V gives CDR1 LGHDT, CDR2 YNNKEL (reference sequence). Trimming cost V 3 bases and J 4 bases; bases outside gene matches: 10. The CDR3 sequence is CASSQRTTGQGTGELFF. CDR3 in DNA: TGTGCCAGCAGCCAGAGGACAACAGGACAGGGCACCGGGGAGCTGTTTTTT.

The sample holds a few counts of this clone. The rearrangement uses TRBV6-1 and TRBJ2-7, with D possibly TRBD1 on 5 matching bases. Germline CDR1 is MNHNS and CDR2 is SASEGT. The CDR3 runs 15 residues. Trimming removed 3 bases from V and 0 bases from J, with 12 bases in between. The CDR3 nucleotides read TGTGCCAGCAGTGATATCCTGACAGTCTCCTACGAGCAGTACTTC. Amino acids: CASSDILTVSYEQYF.

This chain connects TRBV2 to TRBJ1-4; unclear D gene. Germline CDR1 and CDR2: SNHLY and FYNNEI. V gave up 5 bases and J gave up 6 bases, with 13 bases separating them. This CDR3 has 14 amino acids. The DNA of the CDR3 is TGTGCCAGCAGTCCGCTATCACGGGATGAAAAACTGTTTTTT. Residues: CASSPLSRDEKLFF.

The V call is TRBV7-2, the J call TRBJ2-5, with 10 bases lining up with TRBD2. CDR3 length: 14 amino acids. CDR1 is SGHTA and CDR2 is FQGNSA in the germline V gene. Germline trimming cut 3 bases from V and 5 bases from J; bases unmatched to any gene: 3. The CDR3 reads CASSLNSGRETQYF. CDR3 DNA: TGTGCCAGCAGCTTGAATAGCGGGAGGGAGACCCAGTACTTC. The complete variable domain, with remaining parts taken from reference TRBV7-2 and TRBJ2-5, reads GAGVSQSPSNKVTEKGKDVELRCDPISGHTALYWYRQSLGQGLEFLIYFQGNSAPDKSGLPSDRFSAERTGGSVSTLTIQRTQQEDSAVYLCASSLNSGRETQYFGPGTRLLVL.

J is TRBJ2-1 and V is TRBV7-8, with D possibly matching TRBD1 (5 bases). The CDR3 runs to 16 residues. V was shortened by 7 bases and J by 6 bases, with 22 bases between the two germline ends. CDR1 is SGHVS, CDR2 FQNEAQ, per germline. DNA of the CDR3: TGTGCCAGCATAGTTGGGGCAGGGCGGTTCGGCAATGAGCAGTTCTTC. It yields the protein CASIVGAGRFGNEQFF.

This chain uses TRBV5-1 with TRBJ2-2, with D possibly TRBD1 on 6 matching bases. V was cut by 4 bases and J by 0 bases, with 10 bases left in between. The CDR3 is made up of 15 amino acids. CDR1 and CDR2 from the germline V gene are SGHRS and YFSETQ. CDR3 sequence (DNA): TGCGCCAGCAGCCTGGACAGCCCGAACACCGGGGAGCTGTTTTTT. This translates into CASSLDSPNTGELFF.

V and J are TRBV29-1 and TRBJ2-7, with 9 bases lining up with TRBD2. CDR3 length equals 17 residues. Trimming at V came to 6 bases and at J to 4 bases, leaving 19 bases not matched to a gene. Germline loops: CDR1 SQVTM, CDR2 ANQGSEA. The DNA of the CDR3 is TGCAGCGTGGGGAGTTTGGGGGTAGCGGGAGTGGGATACGAGCAGTACTTC. This codes for CSVGSLGVAGVGYEQYF.